The 14 T cell receptor beta chains presented below share a single source sample, sequenced in a study of blood T cells in healthy people across ages. For the second PCR, which ran for about 7 to 11 cycles, a sample-barcoded 5' primer and a J-beta primer mix were used. From the 5' RACE reads, TCRdb called clonotypes with MiXCR, one entry per CDR3 protein. This table holds approximately 900,000 distinct CDR3 sequences, about 48% found once. The sample was blood. These receptors were taken from a young man in good health.

The rearrangement joins TRBV3-1 to TRBJ2-7, with no clear D. V lost 4 bases, J lost 7 bases, and 11 bases lay in between. CDR1 and CDR2 (germline): LGHDT, YNNKEL (reference sequence). The CDR3 loop spans 12 amino acids. The CDR3 sequence is CASSLQDREQYF. CDR3 DNA: TGTGCCAGCAGCCTCCAGGATAGGGAGCAGTACTTC.

This clonotype was detected a few times. V and J are TRBV6-5 and TRBJ2-5; D not resolved. Germline V CDR1 and CDR2: MNHEY, SVGAGI. This CDR3 is 13 amino acids long. Between the trimmed V and J ends, which lost 6 bases and 4 bases, there was a span of 12 bases. The CDR3 nucleotides are TGTGCCAGCAGCCCGATGTGGGGAGAGACCCAGTACTTC. The encoded protein is CASSPMWGETQYF.

A note on this clonotype: This may come from a read error, since a much larger clone is one base off. V and J are TRBV4-3 and TRBJ1-4, with TRBD1 identical over 9 bases. The CDR3 extends over 17 amino acids. The trim removed 1 base at V and 8 bases at J, leaving 11 bases unmatched. The V gene's germline CDR1 is LGHNA and CDR2 YSLEER. CDR3 bases: TGCGCCAGCAGCCAAGGGACAGGGGTCGGTGTGCAGGAAAAACTGTTTTTT. Translating gives CASSQGTGVGVQEKLFF.

The CDR3 DNA is TGCACCAGCAGCCAAAGAGGGACAGGGGACGGAGATACGCAGTATTTT. This codes for CTSSQRGTGDGDTQYF. This rearrangement joins TRBV1 to TRBJ2-3; the table's D gene call, TRBD1, was not cross checked with the DNA. TRBV1 is a pseudogene. The CDR3 totals 16 residues.

The J gene is TRBJ1-2, the V gene TRBV6-1; maybe TRBD1 (6 bases). Trimming cost V 0 bases and J 4 bases, with 12 bases left between them. The germline V gene has CDR1 MNHNS and CDR2 SASEGT. There are 15 residues in the CDR3. The CDR3 DNA is TGTGCCAGCAGTGAAGCGAGGGGAGGGGGCTATGGCTACACCTTC. Translated, it gives CASSEARGGGYGYTF.

The V call is TRBV11-2, the J call TRBJ2-1; possibly TRBD1 or TRBD2 for D (5 bases each). Trimming shortened V by 5 bases and J by 9 bases, and 17 bases separated the two germline ends. In germline, CDR1 is SGHAT, CDR2 FQNNGV. This CDR3 has 14 amino acids. CDR3 nucleotide sequence: TGTGCCAGCAGCCCCCGGTTGGGACCGGGTGAGCAGTTCTTC. This gives the protein CASSPRLGPGEQFF.

CDR3 residues: CATREATGELFF. CDR3 sequence (DNA): TGTGCCACCCGAGAGGCCACCGGGGAGCTGTTTTTT. The rearrangement uses TRBV28 and TRBJ2-2; D call uncertain. Germline V gives CDR1 MDHEN, CDR2 SYDVKM. Trimming pared 10 bases from V and 4 bases from J, leaving 10 bases between. The CDR3 runs 12 residues.

CDR3 nucleotides: TGCAGTGCTAGAGATCCGGAGAGAAACACTGAAGCTTTCTTT. The encoded protein is CSARDPERNTEAFF. V and J are TRBV20-1 and TRBJ1-1; the D is unclear. The germline V and J ends were trimmed by 0 bases and 2 bases, with 10 bases remaining between them. The CDR3 covers 14 residues. Per the germline V gene, CDR1 is DFQATT and CDR2 is SNEGSKA (reference sequence).

The rearrangement joins TRBV18 to TRBJ2-5; D may be TRBD1 or TRBD2 (5 bases each). With the DNA end fitting TRBJ2-7 better, the J assignment may be wrong. Per the germline V gene, CDR1 is KGHSH and CDR2 is LQKENI. CDR3 length: 14 amino acids. The CDR3 nucleotides are TGTGCCAGCTCACCACCGGCAGGGACCCACGAGCAGTACTTC. It yields the protein CASSPPAGTHEQYF.

This clonotype was observed a handful of times. The chain uses TRBV6-2 or TRBV6-3 and TRBJ2-1, with D possibly being TRBD1 (5 bases). Trimming removed 5 bases at V and 3 bases at J, with 14 bases between. Germline V gene data show CDR1 as MNHEY and CDR2 as SVGEGT. The CDR3 runs to 15 residues. The chain's CDR3 is CASSQDRHYYNEQFF. CDR3 in DNA: TGTGCCAGCAGTCAAGACAGACATTACTACAATGAGCAGTTCTTC.

This rearrangement joins TRBV6-1 to TRBJ2-2; a weak D match, TRBD1 (5 bases). With 6 bases removed from V and 2 bases from J, the gap between germline ends came to 10 bases. In germline, CDR1 is MNHNS, CDR2 SASEGT. The CDR3 contains 14 residues. CDR3 coding DNA: TGTGCCAGCAGGAGAGGACAAAACACCGGGGAGCTGTTTTTT. This translates into CASRRGQNTGELFF.

Worth noting for this clonotype: A read error may produce the germline difference seen at one junction end. The rearrangement joins TRBV14 to TRBJ2-3, with 7 bases identical to TRBD1. Germline V CDR1 and CDR2: SGHDN, FVKESK. CDR3 length equals 14 residues. CDR3 sequence (DNA): TGTGCCAGCAGCCAAGGGACAGGCACAGGTACGCAGTATTTT. Protein sequence: CASSQGTGTGTQYF. Full variable domain (outside the CDR3, taken from reference TRBV14 and TRBJ2-3): EAGVTQFPSHSVIEKGQTVTLRCDPISGHDNLYWYRRVMGKEIKFLLHFVKESKQDESGMPNNRFLAERTGGTYSTLKVQPAELEDSGVYFCASSQGTGTGTQYFGPGTRLTVL.

This clonotype was seen more than once but under ten times. The chain employs TRBV7-2 and TRBJ2-7; 9 nucleotides match TRBD1. The germline V gene has CDR1 SGHTA and CDR2 FQGNSA. The V gene end was trimmed by 4 bases and the J gene end by 2 bases; junction bases not matched to a gene: 6. The CDR3 is 15 residues long. CDR3 in DNA: TGTGCCAGCAGCTCCCTCGGGACAGGGCCCTACGAGCAGTACTTC. This sequence encodes CASSSLGTGPYEQYF.

V and J are TRBV7-2 and TRBJ1-2; 7 positions agree with TRBD1. The CDR3 has 16 amino acids. The V and J ends lost 3 bases and 5 bases, in that order; junction bases with no gene match: 12. CDR1 and CDR2 from the germline V gene are SGHTA and FQGNSA. The CDR3 coding sequence is TGTGCCAGCAGCTTTAGCAGGGACAGCTCTTTTTATGGCTACACCTTC. Its protein product is CASSFSRDSSFYGYTF.